Listed below are T cell receptor beta chains from one sample, sequenced in a study of T cell responses to AZD1222 COVID-19 vaccine. Sequenced by immunoSEQ multiplex PCR; TCRdb stores in-frame clones only, minus some. This sample has nearly 200,000 clones, with approximately 93% found just once. The material was peripheral blood, obtained 28 days after the second AZD1222 dose. The origin of the receptors is an adult who received the AZD1222 COVID-19 vaccine. Both conserved end residues are part of each CDR3. The D gene is left open where the match is weak. Clone size is not always given. Where it is, it says once, few, many or a class for expanded clones.

len: 20; d_gene: .; v_gene: TRBV4-1; j_gene: TRBJ2-2; abundance: .; CDR3nt: TGCGCCAGCAGCCAAGATGGCCAGGGGTGGGGACGATTTGACACCGGGGAGCTGTTTTTT; CDR3aa: CASSQDGQGWGRFDTGELFF
len: 13; d_gene: TRBD1; v_gene: TRBV11-1; j_gene: TRBJ1-6; abundance: once; CDR3nt: TGTGCCAGTGGACAGGGTCATAATTCACCCCTCCACTTT; CDR3aa: CASGQGHNSPLHF
len: 14; d_gene: TRBD1; v_gene: TRBV24-1; j_gene: TRBJ2-3; abundance: once; CDR3nt: TGTGCCACCAAGGCGGGCAGGGGGACAGATACGCAGTATTTT; CDR3aa: CATKAGRGTDTQYF
len: 15; d_gene: TRBD2; v_gene: TRBV5-1; j_gene: TRBJ2-7; abundance: .; CDR3nt: TGCGCCAGCAGCTTGGGTTCGCTAGCGGGGGGTGAGCAGTACTTC; CDR3aa: CASSLGSLAGGEQYF
len: 15; d_gene: .; v_gene: TRBV9; j_gene: TRBJ2-2; abundance: few; CDR3nt: TGTGCCAGCAGCGCCTTAGGGGAGAACACCGGGGAGCTGTTTTTT; CDR3aa: CASSALGENTGELFF
len: 13; d_gene: .; v_gene: TRBV5-1; j_gene: TRBJ1-4; abundance: .; CDR3nt: TGCGCCAGCAGCCCTGCAACTAATGAAAAACTGTTTTTT; CDR3aa: CASSPATNEKLFF
len: 14; d_gene: TRBD1; v_gene: TRBV30; j_gene: TRBJ1-1; abundance: .; CDR3nt: TGTGCCTGGACAATTACAGGGGGCGACACTGAAGCTTTCTTT; CDR3aa: CAWTITGGDTEAFF
len: 14; d_gene: .; v_gene: TRBV3-1/TRBV3-2; j_gene: TRBJ1-1; abundance: .; CDR3nt: TGTGCCAGCAGCCAAGGGGGCGGTAACACTGAAGCTTTCTTT; CDR3aa: CASSQGGGNTEAFF
len: 14; d_gene: .; v_gene: TRBV7-9; j_gene: TRBJ2-7; abundance: .; CDR3nt: TGTGCCAGCAGCCGGGACGAAATTTTCCACGAGCAGTACTTC; CDR3aa: CASSRDEIFHEQYF
len: 14; d_gene: TRBD1; v_gene: TRBV30; j_gene: TRBJ1-5; abundance: .; CDR3nt: TGTGCCTGGAGTGGGCAGGGGGTGTTTCAGCCCCAGCATTTT; CDR3aa: CAWSGQGVFQPQHF
len: 15; d_gene: .; v_gene: TRBV6-6; j_gene: TRBJ1-6; abundance: .; CDR3nt: TGTGCCAGCTCCCTCGGGGTTCCTTATAATTCACCCCTCCACTTT; CDR3aa: CASSLGVPYNSPLHF
len: 13; d_gene: .; v_gene: TRBV5-4; j_gene: TRBJ2-7; abundance: .; CDR3nt: TGTGCCAGCAGCCAAGACAGGATCAACGAGCAGTACTTC; CDR3aa: CASSQDRINEQYF
len: 13; d_gene: .; v_gene: TRBV29-1; j_gene: TRBJ1-1; abundance: .; CDR3nt: TGCAGCCCCCGCGACAGTGGGGACACTGAAGCTTTCTTT; CDR3aa: CSPRDSGDTEAFF
len: 14; d_gene: TRBD1; v_gene: TRBV7-2; j_gene: TRBJ2-7; abundance: .; CDR3nt: TGTGCCAGCAGCTTAGGGGGACAGGGGTTCGAGCAGTACTTC; CDR3aa: CASSLGGQGFEQYF
len: 11; d_gene: .; v_gene: TRBV12-3/TRBV12-4; j_gene: TRBJ1-2; abundance: once; CDR3nt: TGTGCCAGCACCCGCCGGGGGGGGAACACCTTC; CDR3aa: CASTRRGGNTF
len: 15; d_gene: TRBD2; v_gene: TRBV3-1/TRBV3-2; j_gene: TRBJ2-1; abundance: once; CDR3nt: TGTGCCAGCAGCCAAGAGGGACTAGACTACAATGAGCAGTTCTTC; CDR3aa: CASSQEGLDYNEQFF
len: 16; d_gene: .; v_gene: TRBV21-1; j_gene: TRBJ1-4; abundance: .; CDR3nt: TGTGCCAGCAGCGCAAGGACAGGGGGACTGGATGAAAAACTGTTTTTT; CDR3aa: CASSARTGGLDEKLFF
len: 16; d_gene: .; v_gene: TRBV4-1; j_gene: TRBJ1-4; abundance: .; CDR3nt: TGCGCCAGCAGCCAAAGGAAGAGAGCAACTAATGAAAAACTGTTTTTT; CDR3aa: CASSQRKRATNEKLFF
len: 15; d_gene: .; v_gene: TRBV19; j_gene: TRBJ2-1; abundance: .; CDR3nt: TGTGCCAGTAGCAACAATTACGGCTCCTACAATGAGCAGTTCTTC; CDR3aa: CASSNNYGSYNEQFF
len: 13; d_gene: .; v_gene: TRBV11-2; j_gene: TRBJ1-5; abundance: .; CDR3nt: TGTGCCAGCAGCTTAGGCGACAATCAGCCCCAGCATTTT; CDR3aa: CASSLGDNQPQHF
len: 13; d_gene: TRBD1; v_gene: TRBV30; j_gene: TRBJ2-3; abundance: .; CDR3nt: TGTGCCTGGAGTGTAAACAGGGGGGATACGCAGTATTTT; CDR3aa: CAWSVNRGDTQYF
len: 14; d_gene: .; v_gene: TRBV18; j_gene: TRBJ2-7; abundance: .; CDR3nt: TGTGCCAGCTCACCTAATTGGGGCGGCGACGAGCAGTACTTC; CDR3aa: CASSPNWGGDEQYF
len: 16; d_gene: TRBD2; v_gene: TRBV5-1; j_gene: TRBJ2-3; abundance: .; CDR3nt: TGCGCCAGCAGCGAGACTAGCGGGGTTAGCACAGATACGCAGTATTTT; CDR3aa: CASSETSGVSTDTQYF
len: 15; d_gene: .; v_gene: TRBV11-2; j_gene: TRBJ1-6; abundance: .; CDR3nt: TGTGCCAGCAGCTTAACCAGACAGAATAATTCACCCCTCCACTTT; CDR3aa: CASSLTRQNNSPLHF
len: 15; d_gene: TRBD2; v_gene: TRBV5-1; j_gene: TRBJ2-5; abundance: .; CDR3nt: TGCGCCAGCAGCCGACGACTAGCGGGGGAGGAGACCCAGTACTTC; CDR3aa: CASSRRLAGEETQYF
len: 14; d_gene: .; v_gene: TRBV19; j_gene: TRBJ2-5; abundance: .; CDR3nt: TGTGCCAGTAGTGTCAACCAAAGGCCTGAGACCCAGTACTTC; CDR3aa: CASSVNQRPETQYF
len: 15; d_gene: .; v_gene: TRBV3-1/TRBV3-2; j_gene: TRBJ1-6; abundance: once; CDR3nt: TGTGCCAGCAGCCTTGCCCGGGTCCGCAGATCACCCCTCCACTTT; CDR3aa: CASSLARVRRSPLHF
len: 14; d_gene: .; v_gene: TRBV2; j_gene: TRBJ2-7; abundance: .; CDR3nt: TGTGCCAGCGACTCGGGTCTTACCCTCCAGGAGCAGTACTTC; CDR3aa: CASDSGLTLQEQYF
len: 16; d_gene: TRBD2; v_gene: TRBV9; j_gene: TRBJ2-1; abundance: .; CDR3nt: TGTGCCAGCAGCGTATCCAGCGGGGGGGCCTACAATGAGCAGTTCTTC; CDR3aa: CASSVSSGGAYNEQFF
len: 12; d_gene: .; v_gene: TRBV15; j_gene: TRBJ2-2; abundance: .; CDR3nt: TGTGCCACCAGCAGAGAGGCCGGGGAGCTGTTTTTT; CDR3aa: CATSREAGELFF
len: 16; d_gene: TRBD1; v_gene: TRBV7-3; j_gene: TRBJ2-2; abundance: .; CDR3nt: TGTGCCAGCAGCCGTACGGGACAGCTAAACACCGGGGAGCTGTTTTTT; CDR3aa: CASSRTGQLNTGELFF
len: 12; d_gene: .; v_gene: TRBV12-3/TRBV12-4; j_gene: TRBJ2-7; abundance: .; CDR3nt: TGTGCCAGCAGTTTAAACACAGGGTTGATGTACTTC; CDR3aa: CASSLNTGLMYF